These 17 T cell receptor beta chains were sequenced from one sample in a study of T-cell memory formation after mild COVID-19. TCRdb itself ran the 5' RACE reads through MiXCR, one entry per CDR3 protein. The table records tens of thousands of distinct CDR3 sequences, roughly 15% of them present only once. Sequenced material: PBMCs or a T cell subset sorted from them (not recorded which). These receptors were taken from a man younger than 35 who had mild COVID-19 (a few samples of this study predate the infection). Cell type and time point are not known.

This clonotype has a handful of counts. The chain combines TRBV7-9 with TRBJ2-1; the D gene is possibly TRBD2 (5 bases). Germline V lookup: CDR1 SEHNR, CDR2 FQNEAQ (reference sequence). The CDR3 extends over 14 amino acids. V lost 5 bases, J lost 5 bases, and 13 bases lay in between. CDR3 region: CASSPAGRHNEQFF. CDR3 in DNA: TGTGCCAGCAGCCCTGCGGGCAGACACAATGAGCAGTTCTTC.

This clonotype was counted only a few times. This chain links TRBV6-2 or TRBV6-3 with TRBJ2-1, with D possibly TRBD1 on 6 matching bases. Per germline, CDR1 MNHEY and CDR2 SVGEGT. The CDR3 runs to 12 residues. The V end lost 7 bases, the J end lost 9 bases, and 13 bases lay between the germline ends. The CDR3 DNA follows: TGTGCCAGCACCACCCAGGGGACTGAGCAGTTCTTC. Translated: CASTTQGTEQFF.

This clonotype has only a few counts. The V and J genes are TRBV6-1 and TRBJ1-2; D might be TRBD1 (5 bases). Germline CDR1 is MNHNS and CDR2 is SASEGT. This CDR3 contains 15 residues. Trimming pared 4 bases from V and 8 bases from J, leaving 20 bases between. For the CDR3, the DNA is TGTGCCAGCAGTGCTTACGTCAGGGAGTCGGGGGGCTACACCTTC. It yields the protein CASSAYVRESGGYTF.

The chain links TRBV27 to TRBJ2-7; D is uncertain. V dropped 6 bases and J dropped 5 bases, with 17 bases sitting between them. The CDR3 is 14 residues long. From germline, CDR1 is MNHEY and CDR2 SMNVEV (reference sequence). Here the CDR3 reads CASSPSPDPNEQYF. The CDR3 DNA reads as TGTGCCAGCAGCCCTTCGCCGGATCCCAACGAGCAGTACTTC.

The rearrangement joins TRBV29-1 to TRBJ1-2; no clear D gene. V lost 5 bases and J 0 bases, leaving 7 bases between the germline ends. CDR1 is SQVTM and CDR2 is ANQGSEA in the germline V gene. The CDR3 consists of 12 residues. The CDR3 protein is CSVSRPNYGYTF. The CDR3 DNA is TGCAGCGTTTCCAGGCCTAACTATGGCTACACCTTC.

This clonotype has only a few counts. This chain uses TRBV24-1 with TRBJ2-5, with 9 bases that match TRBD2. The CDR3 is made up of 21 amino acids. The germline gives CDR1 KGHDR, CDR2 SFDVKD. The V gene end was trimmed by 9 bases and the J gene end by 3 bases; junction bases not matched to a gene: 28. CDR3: CATGDRGGISGGLGTEETQYF. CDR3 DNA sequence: TGTGCCACCGGGGACAGAGGAGGGATTAGCGGGGGCCTCGGCACCGAAGAGACCCAGTACTTC.

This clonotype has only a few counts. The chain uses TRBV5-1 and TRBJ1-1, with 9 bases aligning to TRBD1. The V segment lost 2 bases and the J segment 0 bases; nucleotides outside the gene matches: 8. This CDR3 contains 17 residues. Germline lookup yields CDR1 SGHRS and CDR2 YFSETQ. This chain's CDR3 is CASSFDRGENMNTEAFF. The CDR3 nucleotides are TGCGCCAGCAGCTTCGACAGGGGGGAGAACATGAACACTGAAGCTTTCTTT. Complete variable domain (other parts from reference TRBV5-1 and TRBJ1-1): KAGVTQTPRYLIKTRGQQVTLSCSPISGHRSVSWYQQTPGQGLQFLFEYFSETQRNKGNFPGRFSGRQFSNSRSEMNVSTLELGDSALYLCASSFDRGENMNTEAFFGQGTRLTVV.

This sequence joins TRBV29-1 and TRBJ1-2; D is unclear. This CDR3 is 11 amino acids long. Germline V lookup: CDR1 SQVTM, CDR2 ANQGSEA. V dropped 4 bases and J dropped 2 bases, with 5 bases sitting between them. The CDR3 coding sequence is TGCAGCGTTGCCAGCAACTATGGCTACACCTTC. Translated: CSVASNYGYTF.

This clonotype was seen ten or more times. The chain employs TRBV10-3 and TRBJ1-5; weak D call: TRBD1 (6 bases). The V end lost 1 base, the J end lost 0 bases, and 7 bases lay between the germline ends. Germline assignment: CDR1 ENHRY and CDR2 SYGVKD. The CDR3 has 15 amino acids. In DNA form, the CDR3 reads TGTGCCATCAGTGAGTTGACAGGTAGCAATCAGCCCCAGCATTTT. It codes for CAISELTGSNQPQHF.

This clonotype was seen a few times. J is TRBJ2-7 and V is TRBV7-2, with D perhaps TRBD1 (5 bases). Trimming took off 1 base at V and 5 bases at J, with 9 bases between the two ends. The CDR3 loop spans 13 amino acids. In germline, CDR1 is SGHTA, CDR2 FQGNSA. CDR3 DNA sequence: TGTGCCAGCAGCTTAGTCCCAGGGAACGAGCAGTACTTC. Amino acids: CASSLVPGNEQYF.

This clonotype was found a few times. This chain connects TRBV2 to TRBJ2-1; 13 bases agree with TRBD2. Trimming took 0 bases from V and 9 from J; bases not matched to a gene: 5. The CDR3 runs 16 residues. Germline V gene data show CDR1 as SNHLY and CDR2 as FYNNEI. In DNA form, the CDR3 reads TGTGCCAGCAGTGAAGCGCTTGGACTAGCGGGGGCTGAGCAGTTCTTC. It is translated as CASSEALGLAGAEQFF.

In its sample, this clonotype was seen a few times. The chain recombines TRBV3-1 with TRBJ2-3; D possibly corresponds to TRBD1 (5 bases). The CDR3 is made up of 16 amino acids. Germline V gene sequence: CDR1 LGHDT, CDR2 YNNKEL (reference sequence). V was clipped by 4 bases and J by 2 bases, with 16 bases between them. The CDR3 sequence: CASSLSSGINTDTQYF. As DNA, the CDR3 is TGTGCCAGCAGCCTTTCTTCAGGGATCAACACAGATACGCAGTATTTT.

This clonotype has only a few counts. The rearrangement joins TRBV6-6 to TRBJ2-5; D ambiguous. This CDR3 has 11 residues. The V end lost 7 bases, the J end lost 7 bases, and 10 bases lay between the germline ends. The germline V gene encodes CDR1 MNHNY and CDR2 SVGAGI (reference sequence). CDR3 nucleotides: TGTGCCAGCATGGGTTGGGGGACCCAGTACTTC. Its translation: CASMGWGTQYF.

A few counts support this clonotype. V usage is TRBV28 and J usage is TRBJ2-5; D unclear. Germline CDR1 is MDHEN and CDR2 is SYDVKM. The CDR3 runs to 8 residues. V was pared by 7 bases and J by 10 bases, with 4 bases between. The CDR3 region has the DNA TGTGCCAGCAACTGCCAGTACTTC. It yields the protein CASNCQYF.

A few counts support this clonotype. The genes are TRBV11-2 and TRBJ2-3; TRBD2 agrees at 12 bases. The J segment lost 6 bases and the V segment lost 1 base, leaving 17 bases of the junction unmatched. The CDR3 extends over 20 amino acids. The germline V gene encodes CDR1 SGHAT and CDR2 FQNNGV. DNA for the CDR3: TGTGCCAGCAGCTTAGTCCCCCAGACTAGCGGGGGCCCTCGGGGGGATACGCAGTATTTT. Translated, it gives CASSLVPQTSGGPRGDTQYF.

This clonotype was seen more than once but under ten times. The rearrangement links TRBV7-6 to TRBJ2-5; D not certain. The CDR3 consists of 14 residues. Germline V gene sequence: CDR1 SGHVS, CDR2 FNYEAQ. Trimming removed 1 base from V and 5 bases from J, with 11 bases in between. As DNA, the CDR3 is TGTGCCAGCAGCTTAGTAGGCAGCCCCGAGACCCAGTACTTC. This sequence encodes CASSLVGSPETQYF.

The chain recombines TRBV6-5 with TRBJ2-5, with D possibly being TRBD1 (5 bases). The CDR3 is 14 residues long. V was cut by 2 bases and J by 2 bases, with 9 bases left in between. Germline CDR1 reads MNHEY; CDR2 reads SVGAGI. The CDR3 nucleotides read TGTGCCAGCAGTTACCACCAGGGTCAAGAGACCCAGTACTTC. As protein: CASSYHQGQETQYF.